The 20 T cell receptor beta chains listed next were all sequenced from one sample in a study of low-dose radiotherapy and immunotherapy resistance in tumors. Time point noted: after trial treatment. The sample's treatment: LDRT plus nivolumab, ipilimumab, low-dose cyclophosphamide and aspirin (RACIN trial). Primers targeting TRAV and TRBV primed first-strand cDNA, covering alpha and beta chains. With a constant-region primer and a V-primer adapter, TCRs were subjected to roughly 18 PCR cycles of amplification. A single record per CDR3 protein comes from TCRdb applying MiXCR to the reads. This sample carries tens of thousands of distinct CDR3 sequences, about 17% of them seen once, and the ten largest clones take roughly 1.4%. Sequenced material: PBMCs, taken after low-dose radiotherapy plus immunotherapy. The receptors were sampled from a male donor with prostate cancer.

This clonotype was counted ten times or more. The chain joins TRBV12-3 or TRBV12-4 to TRBJ2-2; 16 bases agree with TRBD2. The V segment lost 7 bases and the J segment 4 bases; nucleotides outside the gene matches: 6. The CDR3 spans 17 residues. CDR3 residues: CASKGGLAGGRTGELFF. The CDR3 coding sequence is TGTGCCAGCAAAGGGGGACTAGCGGGAGGGCGCACCGGGGAGCTGTTTTTT.

This clonotype was observed many times. The chain employs TRBV20-1 and TRBJ2-1, with TRBD2 identical over 12 bases. V trimming: 6 bases; J trimming: 9 bases; junction bases outside the gene matches: 6. Germline assignment: CDR1 DFQATT and CDR2 SNEGSKA (reference sequence). The CDR3 contains 13 residues. This chain's CDR3 is CSAPSGRAREQFF. In DNA, the CDR3 is TGCAGTGCCCCTAGCGGGAGGGCCCGTGAGCAGTTCTTC.

This clonotype was counted at least ten times. The gene calls are TRBV28 and TRBJ2-5, with unresolved D. Germline values: CDR1 MDHEN, CDR2 SYDVKM. The CDR3 runs to 12 residues. The V end was cut by 6 bases, the J end by 5 bases, with 10 bases between. CDR3 in DNA: TGTGCCAGCAGCCGGAACCTGGAGACCCAGTACTTC. It is translated as CASSRNLETQYF.

This clonotype has at least ten counts. A junction end diverges from the germline sequence, so it may reflect a read error. The V gene is TRBV7-2, the J gene TRBJ1-2; TRBD1 matches at 8 bases. Per the germline V gene, CDR1 is SGHTA and CDR2 is FQGNSA. This CDR3 contains 12 residues. The CDR3 region has the DNA TGTGCCAGCAGCTTAGACGCAGGGGGCCCCATCTTC. Its translation: CASSLDAGGPIF.

In its sample, this clonotype was seen many times. This chain uses TRBV28 with TRBJ2-4; TRBD2 is a possible D gene (5 bases). V dropped 8 bases and J dropped 7 bases, with 15 bases sitting between them. The CDR3 extends over 13 amino acids. In germline, CDR1 is MDHEN, CDR2 SYDVKM. The CDR3 DNA follows: TGTGCCAGCTGGTCTGTGGAGGACAACATTCAGTACTTC. It translates to CASWSVEDNIQYF. The whole variable domain, remainder taken from reference TRBV28 and TRBJ2-4, is DVKVTQSSRYLVKRTGEKVFLECVQDMDHENMFWYRQDPGLGLRLIYFSYDVKMKEKGDIPEGYSVSREKKERFSLILESASTNQTSMYLCASWSVEDNIQYFGAGTRLSVL.

This clonotype has only a few counts. CDR3 bases: TGTGCCAGCAGCTTTAGTGCTGCGTCTTGGGCGACCCAGTACTTC. It codes for CASSFSAASWATQYF. The chain is built from TRBV11-2 and TRBJ2-5; D is uncertain. This CDR3 has 15 amino acids. Germline CDR1 reads SGHAT; CDR2 reads FQNNGV. V was clipped by 3 bases and J by 7 bases, with 18 bases between them.

Worth noting for this clonotype: A far larger clone is a single base away, which makes a read error likely. The rearrangement joins TRBV5-8 to TRBJ1-5, with 7 bases fitting TRBD1. Germline V gives CDR1 SGHTS, CDR2 YDEGEE. The V segment lost 3 bases and the J segment 6 bases; nucleotides outside the gene matches: 9. The CDR3 consists of 15 residues. The CDR3 is CASSSQGQTGQPQHF. The CDR3, as DNA: TGTGCCAGCAGCTCGCAGGGACAGACAGGTCAGCCCCAGCATTTT.

Turning to this clonotype: A read error may be the cause here, since a much bigger clone is one base away. The gene calls are TRBV7-9 and TRBJ2-7; no clear D gene. CDR3 length equals 17 residues. Trimming pared 5 bases from V and 2 bases from J, leaving 22 bases between. Germline V gene lookup returns CDR1 SEHNR and CDR2 FQNEAQ (reference sequence). CDR3 residues: CASSPSMGSSNPYEQYF. The CDR3 coding sequence is TGTGCCAGCAGCCCCTCGATGGGCAGCTCCAATCCCTACGAGCAGTACTTC. The full variable domain, rest sourced from reference TRBV7-9 and TRBJ2-7, is DTGVSQNPRHKITKRGQNVTFRCDPISEHNRLYWYRQTLGQGPEFLTYFQNEAQLEKSRLLSDRFSAERPKGSFSTLEIQRTEQGDSAMYLCASSPSMGSSNPYEQYFGPGTRLTVT.

This clonotype was observed many times. The rearrangement links TRBV3-1 to TRBJ2-3, with 11 bases aligning to TRBD2. The CDR3 is made up of 16 amino acids. V shed 4 bases, J shed 2 bases, and the junction held 5 bases outside the gene matches. CDR1 is LGHDT and CDR2 is YNNKEL in the germline V gene (reference sequence). The CDR3 loop reads CASSPLAGGSTDTQYF. Here the CDR3 DNA reads TGTGCCAGCAGCCCCCTAGCGGGAGGCTCCACAGATACGCAGTATTTT.

This clonotype was seen ten or more times. This chain connects TRBV11-2 to TRBJ1-3; the D gene is possibly TRBD1 (5 bases). Germline CDR1 is SGHAT and CDR2 is FQNNGV. V was shortened by 1 base and J by 5 bases, with 9 bases between the two germline ends. The CDR3 is made up of 14 amino acids. The CDR3 here is CASSLVAGRNTIYF. CDR3 coding DNA: TGTGCCAGCAGCTTAGTTGCAGGGAGAAACACCATATATTTT.

This clonotype was picked up many times. The chain recombines TRBV28 with TRBJ2-7; TRBD2 is a possible D gene (5 bases). Germline V gives CDR1 MDHEN, CDR2 SYDVKM. The V end lost 7 bases, the J end lost 0 bases, and 7 bases lay between the germline ends. This CDR3 region has 12 residues. CDR3 bases: TGTGCCAGCAAGGCGGGCTCCTACGAGCAGTACTTC. Translating gives CASKAGSYEQYF.

This clonotype has at least ten counts. The rearrangement joins TRBV29-1 to TRBJ2-7; TRBD1 matches 7 bases. The CDR3 is 12 amino acids. V shed 3 bases and J 3 bases; nucleotides not matched to a gene: 2. Per germline, CDR1 SQVTM and CDR2 ANQGSEA. CDR3 sequence: CSVEAGGYEQYF. CDR3 DNA sequence: TGCAGCGTTGAGGCAGGGGGCTACGAGCAGTACTTC.

This clonotype was observed many times. The chain carries TRBV12-3 or TRBV12-4 and TRBJ2-2; TRBD2 agrees at 13 bases. The CDR3 covers 17 residues. V was clipped by 6 bases and J by 6 bases; unmatched bases: 10. CDR3 in DNA: TGTGCCAGCAGACAAACTGGGACTAGCGGGAAAGCCGGGGAGCTGTTTTTT. It codes for CASRQTGTSGKAGELFF.

This clonotype was counted at least ten times. V usage is TRBV27 and J usage is TRBJ2-7; 8 nucleotides align to TRBD1. V dropped 5 bases and J dropped 2; count of bases not matched to a gene: 5. The CDR3 is made up of 14 amino acids. Germline CDR1 is MNHEY and CDR2 is SMNVEV (reference sequence). CDR3 nucleotides: TGTGCCAGCAGTGTCCAGGGGGCGGCCTACGAGCAGTACTTC. Amino acid sequence: CASSVQGAAYEQYF.

This rearrangement joins TRBV6-8 to TRBJ2-5, with D perhaps assigned TRBD1 or TRBD2 (5 bases each). Germline V CDR1 and CDR2: MNHGY, SAAAGT. Trimming shortened V by 0 bases and J by 7 bases, and 15 bases separated the two germline ends. The CDR3 sequence is 15 residues long. The CDR3 reads CASSYSSGRDGTQYF. The DNA of the CDR3 is TGTGCCAGCAGTTACTCGTCCGGCAGGGACGGGACCCAGTACTTC.

V gene TRBV18 combines with J gene TRBJ1-1, with D perhaps matching TRBD1 (5 bases). CDR3 length equals 13 residues. V was shortened by 3 bases and J by 6 bases, with 11 bases between the two germline ends. Germline lookup yields CDR1 KGHSH and CDR2 LQKENI. DNA of the CDR3: TGTGCCAGCTCACCGGTGGGGGTGTCTGAAGCTTTCTTT. Amino acid sequence: CASSPVGVSEAFF.

This clonotype was counted many times. This chain's CDR3 is CSVKVGADTQYF. CDR3 coding DNA: TGCAGCGTGAAAGTTGGAGCAGATACGCAGTATTTT. The V gene is TRBV29-1, the J gene TRBJ2-3; D is uncertain. Germline CDR1 and CDR2: SQVTM and ANQGSEA. With 6 bases removed from V and 4 bases from J, the gap between germline ends came to 11 bases. This CDR3 is 12 amino acids long.

This clonotype was seen repeatedly, ten times or more. This chain links TRBV7-6 with TRBJ1-2; 7 bases match TRBD1. The CDR3 runs 15 residues. The germline V gene has CDR1 SGHVS and CDR2 FNYEAQ. The junction had 7 bases not matched to a gene; V was cut back by 2 bases and J by 4 bases. The CDR3 DNA is TGTGCCAGCAGCTTAATTAAGGGGGCGGGCTATGGCTACACCTTC. Its translation is CASSLIKGAGYGYTF.

The genes are TRBV27 and TRBJ2-7, with TRBD2 as a possible D gene (5 bases). The CDR3 contains 14 residues. Trimming cost V 3 bases and J 4 bases, with 13 bases left between them. Per the germline V gene, CDR1 is MNHEY and CDR2 is SMNVEV (reference sequence). The CDR3 region has the DNA TGTGCCAGCAGTTTTAAGCGGCAACTTTACGAGCAGTACTTC. This gives the protein CASSFKRQLYEQYF.

This clonotype was seen ten or more times. The rearrangement links TRBV9 to TRBJ2-1, with no clear D. Trimming took 0 bases from V and 2 from J, leaving 0 bases between them. Germline loops: CDR1 SGDLS, CDR2 YYNGEE. The CDR3 runs to 12 residues. The CDR3 sequence is CASSVAYNEQFF. DNA of the CDR3: TGTGCCAGCAGCGTAGCCTACAATGAGCAGTTCTTC. Complete variable domain (other parts from reference TRBV9 and TRBJ2-1): DSGVTQTPKHLITATGQRVTLRCSPRSGDLSVYWYQQSLDQGLQFLIQYYNGEERAKGNILERFSAQQFPDLHSELNLSSLELGDSALYFCASSVAYNEQFFGPGTRLTVL.